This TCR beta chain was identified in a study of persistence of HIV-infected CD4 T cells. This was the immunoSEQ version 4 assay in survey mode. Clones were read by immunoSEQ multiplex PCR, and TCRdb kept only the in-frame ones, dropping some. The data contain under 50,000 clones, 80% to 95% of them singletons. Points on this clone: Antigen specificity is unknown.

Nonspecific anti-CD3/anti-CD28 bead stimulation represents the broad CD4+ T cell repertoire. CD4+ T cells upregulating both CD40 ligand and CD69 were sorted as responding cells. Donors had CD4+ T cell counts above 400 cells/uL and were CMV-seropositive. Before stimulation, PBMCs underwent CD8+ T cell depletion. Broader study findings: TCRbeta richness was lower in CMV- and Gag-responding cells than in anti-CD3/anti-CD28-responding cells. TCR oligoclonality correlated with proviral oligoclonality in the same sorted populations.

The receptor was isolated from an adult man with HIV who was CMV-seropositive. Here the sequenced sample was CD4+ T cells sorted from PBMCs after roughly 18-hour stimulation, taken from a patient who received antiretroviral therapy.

The CDR3 DNA sequence: TGTGCCAGCAGCTTGGGACTAGCGTCTTCTGGGGCCAACGTCCTGACTTTC. This codes for CASSLGLASSGANVLTF. The gene calls are TRBV7-2 and TRBJ2-6; 10 bases are a match to TRBD2. The CDR3 has 17 residues. With 3 bases clipped from V and 1 base from J, the junction kept 3 bases outside the gene matches. Germline V gene lookup returns CDR1 SGHTA and CDR2 FQGNSA.